A single sample gave rise to the 10 T cell receptor beta chains below, sequenced in a study of T-cell memory formation after mild COVID-19. Using its own MiXCR run on the 5' RACE reads, TCRdb lists one record per CDR3 protein. This table has 280,000 or so distinct CDR3 sequences, about 20% appearing once. Sample: PBMCs or a T cell subset sorted from them (not recorded which). The receptors were sampled from a man aged 18 to 35 who had mild COVID-19 (a few samples of this study predate the infection). Cell type and time point are not known.

This clonotype was picked up many times. V gene TRBV10-3 combines with J gene TRBJ2-7, with TRBD2 as a possible D gene (6 bases). The ends were cut back, 10 bases at V and 3 bases at J, with 10 bases in the middle. The CDR3 totals 11 residues. The germline V gene encodes CDR1 ENHRY and CDR2 SYGVKD. CDR3: CATRDFYEQYV. CDR3 sequence (DNA): TGTGCCACGAGGGACTTCTACGAGCAGTACGTC.

This clonotype was counted at least ten times. The chain is built from TRBV11-2 and TRBJ2-7; D uncertain. CDR3 length: 14 residues. Per germline, CDR1 SGHAT and CDR2 FQNNGV. With 5 bases removed from V and 0 bases from J, the gap between germline ends came to 11 bases. CDR3 region: CASSQDPSSYEQYF. The CDR3 DNA reads TGTGCCAGCAGCCAGGACCCCAGCTCCTACGAGCAGTACTTC.

This clonotype was picked up a small number of times. V usage is TRBV7-2 and J usage is TRBJ2-3; D might be TRBD2 (7 bases). The CDR3 has 15 residues. V was trimmed by 2 bases and J by 4 bases, leaving 13 bases between them. Germline-derived CDR1 and CDR2 are SGHTA and FQGNSA. CDR3 sequence reads: CASSLYGGGSDTQYF. CDR3 coding DNA: TGTGCCAGCAGCTTATATGGCGGGGGCTCAGATACGCAGTATTTT.

This clonotype appeared a few times. The gene calls are TRBV5-1 and TRBJ1-5; D not certain. Germline V CDR1 and CDR2: SGHRS, YFSETQ. The V and J ends lost 4 bases and 6 bases respectively, with 20 bases between them. The CDR3 covers 16 residues. The CDR3 sequence is CASSPGVSSLGQPQHF. CDR3 nucleotide sequence: TGCGCCAGCAGCCCGGGTGTTAGCAGTCTCGGTCAGCCCCAGCATTTT.

This clonotype was counted between two and nine times. The gene calls are TRBV28 and TRBJ1-2, with D maybe TRBD1 (5 bases). The CDR3 has 13 residues. The V end was cut by 4 bases, the J end by 5 bases, with 11 bases between. CDR1 and CDR2 (germline): MDHEN, SYDVKM. CDR3 residues: CASSSGTEYGYTF. The CDR3 nucleotides are TGTGCCAGCAGTTCCGGGACTGAGTATGGCTACACCTTC.

The chain's CDR3 is CASSLQERQPQHF. The CDR3 nucleotides are TGTGCCAGCAGCTTACAGGAACGGCAGCCCCAGCATTTT. V usage is TRBV7-2 and J usage is TRBJ1-5; no clear D. V was trimmed by 2 bases and J by 7 bases, leaving 9 bases between them. Germline-derived CDR1 and CDR2 are SGHTA and FQGNSA. CDR3 length: 13 residues.

This clonotype was seen ten or more times. The gene calls are TRBV7-8 and TRBJ1-2; D gene unclear. The CDR3 spans 13 residues. Germline loops: CDR1 SGHVS, CDR2 FQNEAQ. V lost 5 bases, J lost 7 bases, and 14 bases lay in between. This CDR3 is CASSPRVSAGYTF. The CDR3, as DNA: TGTGCCAGCAGCCCACGGGTTAGTGCTGGCTACACCTTC.

The chain employs TRBV18 and TRBJ2-3; TRBD2 agrees at 7 bases. This CDR3 region has 16 residues. V gave up 1 base and J gave up 0 bases; unmatched junction bases: 4. Germline CDR1 KGHSH, CDR2 LQKENI. The CDR3 is CASSPRPGGSTDTQYF. In DNA form, the CDR3 reads TGTGCCAGCTCACCACGTCCGGGGGGAAGCACAGATACGCAGTATTTT.

This clonotype was counted between two and nine times. CDR3 DNA sequence: TGTGCCAGCAGTTTAGCGCTACGGGGGGCCGGGGAGCTGTTTTTT. Translation gives CASSLALRGAGELFF. The rearrangement links TRBV12-3 or TRBV12-4 to TRBJ2-2, with 7 bases identical to TRBD2. Trimming took 0 bases from V and 6 from J; bases not matched to a gene: 4. The CDR3 covers 15 residues.

This chain connects TRBV20-1 to TRBJ1-4, with no clear D. Germline CDR1 DFQATT, CDR2 SNEGSKA (reference sequence). V was trimmed by 5 bases and J by 5 bases, leaving 12 bases between them. The CDR3 loop spans 13 amino acids. CDR3: CSAWPTRNEKLFF. In DNA, the CDR3 is TGCAGTGCTTGGCCGACACGGAATGAAAAACTGTTTTTT.